A single sample is the source of the 4 T cell receptor beta chains below, sequenced in a study of T cells in women clearing cervical HPV infection. Repertoires were generated with immunoSEQ multiplex PCR, while TCRdb's copy carries only in-frame clones and drops some. Here the sample table reports around 35,000 clones. The sample consisted of blood buffy coat. These receptors all come from a woman between 18 and 69 years old with a cervical HPV16 infection that either progressed to CIN3+ or cleared (not recorded which).

Concerning this clone: Sequencing ends 3 residues short of the CDR3 end; the germline J gene provides the rest. This rearrangement joins TRBV4-1 to TRBJ2-7; D is uncertain. V was pared by 6 bases and J by 6 bases, with 24 bases between. CDR1 is MGHRA and CDR2 is YSYEKL in the germline V gene. This CDR3 contains 16 residues. Incomplete CDR3 DNA: TGCGCCAGCAGACAATTGGAGTCGCAAATATCGGGCGAG. It translates to CASRQLESQISGE. The CDR3, in full, reads CASRQLESQISGEQYF.

About this clone itself: The read terminates 3 residues before the CDR3 end, so the remaining end is supplied by the germline J gene. This sequence joins TRBV28 and TRBJ2-5; 13 bases align to TRBD2. The CDR3 has 16 residues. With V trimmed by 3 bases and J by 1 base, 2 bases remained unmatched. In germline, CDR1 is MDHEN, CDR2 SYDVKM. The sequenced CDR3 bases are TGTGCCAGCAGTTTGGGACTAGCGGGAACCCAAGAGACC. Amino acids: CASSLGLAGTQET. The CDR3, in full, reads CASSLGLAGTQETQYF.

A note on this clone: The CDR3 end falls 3 residues outside the read, so it is completed with the germline J gene. The chain carries TRBV19 and TRBJ2-5; D is undetermined. Trimming took off 3 bases at V and 3 bases at J, with 8 bases between the two ends. This CDR3 has 13 amino acids. CDR1 is LNHDA, CDR2 SQIVND, per germline (reference sequence). The part of the CDR3 DNA that was read is TGTGCCAGTAGTATTAATCGGGAAGAGACC. Its protein product is CASSINREET. The CDR3, in full, reads CASSINREETQYF.

To note about this clone: The CDR3 end is not reached by the read, which stops 3 residues before it; the germline J gene fills it in. The chain is built from TRBV7-9 and TRBJ2-5; no firm D call. Germline V gives CDR1 SEHNR, CDR2 FQNEAQ (reference sequence). The CDR3 extends over 11 amino acids. Trimming removed 9 bases from V and 4 bases from J, with 9 bases in between. CDR3 in amino acids: CASGSPETQYF. CDR3 DNA (partial): TGTGCCAGTGGTAGCCCAGAGACC.